Listed below are T cell receptor beta chains from one sample, sequenced in a study of T cell repertoires in cytomegalovirus infection. One entry per CDR3 protein results from TCRdb running MiXCR on the reads. The sample contains approximately 140,000 distinct CDR3 sequences, more than 20% of which appear only once. These receptors have no identified antigens. Material: PBMCs, sequenced either directly or after in vitro stimulation (not recorded which). The receptors stem from a human donor in good health (CMV status not recorded). Some clones in this sample may be carry-over from other donors' samples. Both conserved end residues are part of each CDR3. Fields, in order: clone size, D gene, CDR3 length, V gene, J gene, CDR3 DNA, CDR3 protein. A D gene is named only where the DNA matches it firmly. Clone size is shown for a subset of rows, as once, few, many or a class of expanded clone.

few	-	12	TRBV12-3/TRBV12-4	TRBJ1-2	TGTGCCAGCAGGGGACGGGCCTATGGCTACACCTTC	CASRGRAYGYTF
-	-	15	TRBV5-1	TRBJ2-3	TGCGCCAGCAGCTTGGCCTTGGGGGCGGAAGATACGCAGTATTTT	CASSLALGAEDTQYF
many	-	15	TRBV7-2	TRBJ1-1	TGTGCCAGCAGCCCCCGGACGGGCTGGGACACTGAAGCTTTCTTT	CASSPRTGWDTEAFF
once	TRBD1	16	TRBV5-4	TRBJ2-5	TGTGCCAGCAGCTTGTTGGACAGGGTCAGCGAGGAGACCCAGTACTTC	CASSLLDRVSEETQYF
-	-	18	TRBV7-3	TRBJ2-2	TGTGCCAGCAGCTTAACGTCTAGGCGGGACACCCCATCCGGGGAGCTGTTTTTT	CASSLTSRRDTPSGELFF
many	-	12	TRBV7-9	TRBJ1-4	TGTGCCAGCAGCTTAGGGGGTGGGACGCTGTTTTTT	CASSLGGGTLFF
few	-	16	TRBV30	TRBJ1-2	TGTGCCTGGAGTGCTTACCGGGCGATACGGGGCTATGGCTACACCTTC	CAWSAYRAIRGYGYTF
-	-	14	TRBV18	TRBJ1-5	TGTGCCAGCTCAAGGGACCGCGGGAATCAGCCCCAGCATTTT	CASSRDRGNQPQHF
-	-	13	TRBV12-5	TRBJ2-1	TGTGCTAGTGGCCACGACACTTACAATGAGCAGTTCTTC	CASGHDTYNEQFF
-	-	17	TRBV6-5	TRBJ1-6	TGTGCCAGCAGTTACTCCCTCAAGAGAGGTTCGACTTCACCCCTCCACTTT	CASSYSLKRGSTSPLHF
-	-	13	TRBV20-1	TRBJ2-3	TGCAGTGCTAGCGGGATAGTCGGAGATACGCAGTATTTT	CSASGIVGDTQYF
-	TRBD2	18	TRBV7-6	TRBJ2-3	TGTGCCAGCAGCCCGAGGACTAGCGGGAGGGCTTGGACAGATACGCAGTATTTT	CASSPRTSGRAWTDTQYF
-	TRBD2	16	TRBV19	TRBJ2-1	TGTGCCAGTAGTCGATCACTAGCGGCCTCCTACAATGAGCAGTTCTTC	CASSRSLAASYNEQFF